The next 24 T cell receptor beta chains were all read from a single sample in a study of blood T cell repertoires in COVID-19. TCRdb keeps only in-frame clones here, not all; method: immunoSEQ multiplex PCR. The sample comprises approximately 200,000 clones, 80% to 90% of which are singletons, and approximately 11% rests with the top ten. The sample comprised peripheral blood. Every receptor here comes from a human donor with active or convalescent COVID-19. The donor label of this sample is uncertain.

The chain combines TRBV28 with TRBJ2-1, with D maybe TRBD2 (7 bases). Deletions cut 8 bases from V and 0 bases from J, with 20 bases between. Germline V gives CDR1 MDHEN, CDR2 SYDVKM. The length of the CDR3 is 17 residues. Written as DNA, the CDR3 is TGTGCCAGCCGGGACGGGGGGCGGCCAAGCTCCTACAATGAGCAGTTCTTC. Protein sequence: CASRDGGRPSSYNEQFF.

The chain couples TRBV11-2 to TRBJ1-1; a possible D gene is TRBD1 (6 bases). Trimming shortened V by 2 bases and J by 7 bases, and 14 bases separated the two germline ends. The CDR3 is made up of 14 amino acids. CDR1 and CDR2 (germline): SGHAT, FQNNGV. For the CDR3, the DNA is TGTGCCAGCAGCTTATTGGGGGGGCCCGGTGAAGCTTTCTTT. Its translation is CASSLLGGPGEAFF.

This chain uses TRBV5-1 with TRBJ1-6; 7 bases fit TRBD1. The CDR3 consists of 17 residues. V lost 1 base to trimming and J lost 10 bases; unmatched junction nucleotides: 14. Germline V gene data show CDR1 as SGHRS and CDR2 as YFSETQ. The CDR3 bases are TGCGCCAGCAGCTTGCGGGAGACAGGGATCGGCTGGTCACCCCTCCACTTT. Protein: CASSLRETGIGWSPLHF. Full variable domain (outside the CDR3, taken from reference TRBV5-1 and TRBJ1-6): KAGVTQTPRYLIKTRGQQVTLSCSPISGHRSVSWYQQTPGQGLQFLFEYFSETQRNKGNFPGRFSGRQFSNSRSEMNVSTLELGDSALYLCASSLRETGIGWSPLHFGNGTRLTVT.

The chain couples TRBV4-1 to TRBJ2-1, with a possible D match to TRBD2 (7 bases). The CDR3 runs 13 residues. V lost 2 bases to trimming and J lost 9 bases, with 11 bases between them. Germline values: CDR1 MGHRA, CDR2 YSYEKL. This chain's CDR3 is CASSQPGGLEQFF. For the CDR3, the DNA is TGCGCCAGCAGCCAACCCGGGGGGCTTGAGCAGTTCTTC.

The rearrangement links TRBV2 to TRBJ1-1; D ambiguous. Germline assignment: CDR1 SNHLY and CDR2 FYNNEI. The CDR3 spans 13 residues. Deletions cut 3 bases from V and 4 bases from J, with 9 bases between. The CDR3 nucleotides read TGTGCCAGCAGTGAGGCGGGCGGCACTGAAGCTTTCTTT. Translating it yields CASSEAGGTEAFF.

V and J are TRBV10-3 and TRBJ2-1; 7 nucleotides line up with TRBD1. Germline CDR1 and CDR2: ENHRY and SYGVKD. The CDR3 has 20 amino acids. V was clipped by 4 bases and J by 3 bases; unmatched bases: 21. CDR3 residues: CAISGVLQGITTVGYNEQFF. The CDR3 nucleotides are TGTGCCATCAGTGGAGTCCTACAGGGGATAACTACGGTGGGCTACAATGAGCAGTTCTTC.

This clone has just a few counts. The chain carries TRBV18 and TRBJ1-2; 7 bases align to TRBD1. With V trimmed by 3 bases and J by 4 bases, 5 bases remained unmatched. The CDR3 has 14 amino acids. Looked up from germline, CDR1 is KGHSH and CDR2 is LQKENI. Here the CDR3 reads CASSPARDSYGYTF. CDR3 nucleotides: TGTGCCAGCTCACCCGCCCGGGACAGCTATGGCTACACCTTC.

The rearrangement links TRBV29-1 to TRBJ1-2, with a tentative D call TRBD1 (6 bases). Germline loops: CDR1 SQVTM, CDR2 ANQGSEA. V dropped 7 bases and J dropped 4 bases, with 19 bases sitting between them. The CDR3 loop spans 14 amino acids. The CDR3 region is CSANMGHLSYGYTF. DNA for the CDR3: TGCAGCGCCAACATGGGACACCTAAGCTATGGCTACACCTTC.

The chain is built from TRBV7-7 and TRBJ2-5; D gene unclear. The V end was cut by 1 base, the J end by 1 base, with 7 bases between. Germline assignment: CDR1 SSHAT and CDR2 FNYEAQ (reference sequence). This CDR3 is 14 amino acids long. CDR3 sequence (DNA): TGTGCCAGCAGCTTAGGGGCAGCCCAAGAGACCCAGTACTTC. Translating gives CASSLGAAQETQYF.

The V gene is TRBV5-1, the J gene TRBJ2-1; D is ambiguous. CDR3 length: 16 residues. CDR1 and CDR2 (germline): SGHRS, YFSETQ. V gave up 7 bases and J gave up 0 bases, with 17 bases separating them. CDR3 bases: TGCGCCAGCGCAGACCAGGTATTCAGCTCCTACAATGAGCAGTTCTTC. Translated: CASADQVFSSYNEQFF.

The chain uses TRBV7-3 and TRBJ2-3; a weak D match, TRBD1 (5 bases). Between the trimmed V and J ends, which lost 1 base and 3 bases, there was a span of 11 bases. The CDR3 sequence is 15 residues long. Germline loops: CDR1 SGHTA, CDR2 FQGTGA. CDR3 sequence: CASSLMGRVTDTQYF. The DNA for the CDR3 is TGTGCCAGCAGCTTAATGGGCAGGGTAACAGATACGCAGTATTTT.

This clone was found a few times. The chain employs TRBV18 and TRBJ2-7; no firm D call. Germline CDR1 KGHSH, CDR2 LQKENI. V was trimmed by 5 bases and J by 2 bases, leaving 7 bases between them. The CDR3 contains 12 residues. The chain's CDR3 is CASSSSPYEQYF. CDR3 nucleotide sequence: TGTGCCAGCTCATCTAGTCCCTACGAGCAGTACTTC.

As concerns this clone: Here the CDR3 omits its conserved ending phenylalanine or tryptophan, so a read error is the likely source. The limits of the CDR3 on the DNA are not certain, so only TCRdb's listed CDR3 is given. The chain has TRBV5-3 and TRBJ2-7; TRBD2 is the table's D call and was not checked against the DNA. TRBV5-3 is an ORF; its function is uncertain. With termini counted, the CDR3 has 11 amino acids. The CDR3 reads CARSHILAGGP.

V is TRBV29-1 and J is TRBJ2-3; TRBD1 matches 9 bases. Germline values: CDR1 SQVTM, CDR2 ANQGSEA. Trimming removed 4 bases from V and 0 bases from J; junction bases left unmatched: 5. There are 15 residues in the CDR3. The CDR3 bases are TGCAGCGTTGGCGGGACAGGGAGGAGCACAGATACGCAGTATTTT. It codes for CSVGGTGRSTDTQYF.

The V gene is TRBV27, the J gene TRBJ2-2; 7 bases align to TRBD1. After removal of 10 bases from V and 1 base from J, the junction contained 6 bases not matched to a gene. Germline values: CDR1 MNHEY, CDR2 SMNVEV (reference sequence). This CDR3 region has 14 residues. CDR3 DNA: TGTGCCACCAGACAGGGATGGAACACCGGGGAGCTGTTTTTT. Translation gives CATRQGWNTGELFF.

This clone was observed once. V usage is TRBV27 and J usage is TRBJ1-2; 9 nucleotides align to TRBD1. From germline, CDR1 is MNHEY and CDR2 SMNVEV (reference sequence). V lost 6 bases, J lost 8 bases, and 13 bases stayed unmatched. This CDR3 is built from 15 residues. CDR3 loop: CASSQGVTGTGGYTF. The CDR3 nucleotides are TGTGCCAGCAGCCAAGGGGTCACAGGGACAGGGGGCTACACCTTC.

The chain recombines TRBV21-1 with TRBJ2-1; the table's TRBD2 call for D was not verified on the DNA. TRBV21-1 represents a pseudogene. The CDR3 has 16 amino acids. The CDR3 region is CASSASGLVRYNEQFF. Written as DNA, the CDR3 is TGTGCCAGCAGCGCGTCCGGACTAGTACGATACAATGAGCAGTTCTTC.

This clone was recorded many times. In DNA form, the CDR3 reads TGTGCCAGCAGCGTAGTGGGGACAGGGTTCGGGGAGCTGTTTTTT. It is translated as CASSVVGTGFGELFF. This sequence joins TRBV9 and TRBJ2-2, with 9 positions matching TRBD1. The V gene end was trimmed by 0 bases and the J gene end by 7 bases; junction bases not matched to a gene: 4. CDR1 is SGDLS and CDR2 is YYNGEE in the germline V gene. The CDR3 runs to 15 residues.

V gene TRBV6-6 combines with J gene TRBJ2-1; 9 bases agree with TRBD1. Germline CDR1 and CDR2: MNHNY and SVGAGI (reference sequence). The length of the CDR3 is 13 residues. J was trimmed by 3 bases and V by 8 bases; bases with no gene match: 2. The CDR3 sequence is CASRTGVYNEQFF. Here the CDR3 DNA reads TGTGCCAGCCGGACAGGGGTCTACAATGAGCAGTTCTTC.

The V and J genes are TRBV12-3 or TRBV12-4 and TRBJ1-2; D perhaps matches TRBD1 (5 bases). This CDR3 contains 11 residues. Between the trimmed V and J ends, which lost 8 bases and 5 bases, there was a span of 9 bases. The CDR3 coding sequence is TGTGCCAGCCCAGGGACTTATGGCTACACCTTC. It is translated as CASPGTYGYTF.

Here the CDR3 reads CASRQGAFYEQYF. DNA for the CDR3: TGTGCCAGCAGGCAAGGGGCGTTTTACGAGCAGTACTTC. The chain uses TRBV27 and TRBJ2-7, with a possible D match to TRBD1 (5 bases). CDR1 MNHEY and CDR2 SMNVEV come from the germline V gene (reference sequence). The V end was cut by 6 bases, the J end by 4 bases, with 13 bases between. The CDR3 contains 13 residues.

This chain joins TRBV29-1 and TRBJ1-1, with D possibly matching TRBD1 (6 bases). The length of the CDR3 is 11 residues. Trimming left V 6 bases short and J 7 bases short, with 12 bases between. Germline V CDR1 and CDR2: SQVTM, ANQGSEA. Here the CDR3 reads CSVLGQLEAFF. CDR3 in DNA: TGCAGCGTCCTCGGACAGCTTGAAGCTTTCTTT.

In its sample, this clone was seen once. The rearrangement joins TRBV5-1 to TRBJ1-4; TRBD1 might be the D (6 bases). V was trimmed by 2 bases and J by 5 bases, leaving 13 bases between them. CDR1 SGHRS and CDR2 YFSETQ come from the germline V gene. The CDR3 consists of 15 residues. CDR3 bases: TGCGCCAGCAGCTTTCAGGGGAGGGGGAATGAAAAACTGTTTTTT. Translated: CASSFQGRGNEKLFF.

This chain joins TRBV3-1 (or the pseudogene TRBV3-2) and TRBJ1-2, with D unresolved. CDR1 is LGHDT and CDR2 is YNNKEL in the germline V gene (reference sequence). V dropped 4 bases and J dropped 8 bases, with 14 bases sitting between them. CDR3 length equals 13 residues. The CDR3 DNA reads TGTGCCAGCAGCCTCGAGGGCATCTGGGGCTACACCTTC. This translates into CASSLEGIWGYTF.